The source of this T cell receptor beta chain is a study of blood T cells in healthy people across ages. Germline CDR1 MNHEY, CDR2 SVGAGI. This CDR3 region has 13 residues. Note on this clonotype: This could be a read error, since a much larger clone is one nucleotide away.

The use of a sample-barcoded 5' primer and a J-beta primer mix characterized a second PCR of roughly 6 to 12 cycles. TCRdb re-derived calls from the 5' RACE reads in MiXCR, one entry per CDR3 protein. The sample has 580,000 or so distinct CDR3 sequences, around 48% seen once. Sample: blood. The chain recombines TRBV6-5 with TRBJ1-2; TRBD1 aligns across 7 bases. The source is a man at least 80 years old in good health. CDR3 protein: CTSSLGTAYGYTF. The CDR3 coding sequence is TGTACCAGCAGTTTGGGGACAGCCTATGGCTACACCTTC.